This TCR beta chain was identified in a study of shared clonotypes between healthy human individuals. Trimming cost V 4 bases and J 8 bases, with 23 bases left between them. This CDR3 is built from 16 residues. Germline values: CDR1 SGHDN, CDR2 FVKESK. The protocol was immunoSEQ multiplex PCR, while the TCRdb copy is restricted to in-frame clones and leaves out a portion. The repertoire holds more than 150,000 clones, with roughly 70% as singletons. The rearrangement links TRBV14 to TRBJ1-1; the D gene is possibly TRBD1 (5 bases). This TCR was sampled from a man under 40 in good health. Sequenced input: memory CD4+ T cells sorted from blood. The subset is: CD45RA-negative fraction. The CDR3 is CASSRMEGARLGEAFF. In DNA, the CDR3 is TGTGCCAGCAGCCGCATGGAAGGGGCCCGCTTGGGAGAAGCTTTCTTT.